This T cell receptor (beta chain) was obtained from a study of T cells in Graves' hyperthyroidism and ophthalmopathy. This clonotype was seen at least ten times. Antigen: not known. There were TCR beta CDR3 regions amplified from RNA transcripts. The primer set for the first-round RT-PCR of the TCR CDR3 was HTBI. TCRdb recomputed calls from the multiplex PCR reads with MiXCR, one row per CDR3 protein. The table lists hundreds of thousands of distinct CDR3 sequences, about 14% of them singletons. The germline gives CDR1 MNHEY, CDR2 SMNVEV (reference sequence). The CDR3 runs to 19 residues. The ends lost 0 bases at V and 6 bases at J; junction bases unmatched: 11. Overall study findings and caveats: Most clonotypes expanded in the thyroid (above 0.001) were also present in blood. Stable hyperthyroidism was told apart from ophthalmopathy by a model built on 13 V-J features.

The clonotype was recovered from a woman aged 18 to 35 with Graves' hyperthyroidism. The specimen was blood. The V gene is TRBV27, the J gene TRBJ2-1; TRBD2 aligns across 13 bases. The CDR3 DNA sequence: TGTGCCAGCAGTTTATCCGGGACTAGCGGGAAGGGGGAAGTCAATGAGCAGTTCTTC. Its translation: CASSLSGTSGKGEVNEQFF.